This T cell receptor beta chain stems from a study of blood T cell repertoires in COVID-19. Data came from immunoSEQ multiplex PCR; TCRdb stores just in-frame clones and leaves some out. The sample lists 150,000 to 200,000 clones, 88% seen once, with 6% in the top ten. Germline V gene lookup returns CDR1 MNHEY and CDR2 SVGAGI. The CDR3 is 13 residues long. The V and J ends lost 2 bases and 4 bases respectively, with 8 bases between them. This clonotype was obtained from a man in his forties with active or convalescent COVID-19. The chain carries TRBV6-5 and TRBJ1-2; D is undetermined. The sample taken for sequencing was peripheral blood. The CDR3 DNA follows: TGTGCCAGCAGTTACGGAGGGTCCTATGGCTACACCTTC. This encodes CASSYGGSYGYTF.